The present entry profiles one T cell receptor (beta chain) with its context. Antigen: not known. This entry is derived from a study of shared clonotypes between healthy human individuals. Findings of the study overall: Richness estimates generally favored naive over memory subsets.

Only in-frame clones appear in the TCRdb table, and some are missing; sequencing was by immunoSEQ multiplex PCR. The sample yields 550,000 to 700,000 clones, around four fifths seen once. Trimming removed 0 bases from V and 6 bases from J, with 12 bases in between. This CDR3 contains 15 residues. The germline gives CDR1 MGHRA, CDR2 YSYEKL. The sequencing sample was made of memory CD4+ T cells sorted from blood. As to subset: CD45RA-negative fraction. The receptor was isolated from a woman aged 30 to 39 in good health. The V and J genes are TRBV4-1 and TRBJ2-1; perhaps TRBD2 as D (6 bases). The CDR3, as DNA: TGCGCCAGCAGCCAAGAGAGGACTAAATCCAATGAGCAGTTCTTC. This codes for CASSQERTKSNEQFF.